A selection of T cell receptor beta chains follows, all from one sample in a study of blood T cell repertoires in COVID-19. This table comes from immunoSEQ multiplex PCR, and its TCRdb copy is limited to in-frame clones, with some not included. Among some 150,000 clones listed, 80% to 90% were seen once. Specimen: peripheral blood. The receptor source for this set is a woman aged 40 to 50 with acute or convalescent COVID-19. The CDR3 runs from the conserved cysteine through the conserved F or W. The D gene is left open where the match is weak. The listing skips clone size in some rows; elsewhere it reads once, few, many or a size class.

cdr3_nt cdr3_aa d_call j_call clone_size v_call
TGTGCCAGCAGCGTAGGAAGGAGAACTAATGAAAAACTGTTTTTT CASSVGRRTNEKLFF - TRBJ1-4 - TRBV9
TGCAGTGCTAGAGAGGCAGGCGAGCAGTACTTC CSAREAGEQYF - TRBJ2-7 - TRBV20-1
TGTGCCACCAGCAAGAAGACGGCGGCAAATTCACCCCTCCACTTT CATSKKTAANSPLHF - TRBJ1-6 - TRBV15
TGTGCCAGCCGCGGGGGGGCGAACACCGGGGAGCTGTTTTTT CASRGGANTGELFF TRBD2 TRBJ2-2 - TRBV28
TGTGCCAGCAGTAGAGCTACTAGCAGGGCGCAAGAGACCCAGTACTTC CASSRATSRAQETQYF - TRBJ2-5 - TRBV2
TGCAGTGCTCGTGGACTAGCGGGAGGGAACGAGCAGTACTTC CSARGLAGGNEQYF TRBD2 TRBJ2-7 - TRBV20-1
TGTGCCAGCAGTCTGGGACAGGGGACTGAAGCTTTCTTT CASSLGQGTEAFF TRBD1 TRBJ1-1 - TRBV2
TGTGCCAGCAGCTCACAGGGCATGAACACTGAAGCTTTCTTT CASSSQGMNTEAFF - TRBJ1-1 - TRBV7-3
TGTGCCAGCAGTGACAGGGTTTTTTGGTCCTACGAGCAGTACTTC CASSDRVFWSYEQYF TRBD1 TRBJ2-7 - TRBV6-2/TRBV6-3
TGTGCCAGTAGCGAGCGGAGGACAGGGAACACCGGGGAGCTGTTTTTT CASSERRTGNTGELFF TRBD1 TRBJ2-2 once TRBV19
TGTGCCAGCAGCACCCTGGACAGGGAATTAGGCAATGAGCAGTTCTTC CASSTLDRELGNEQFF TRBD1 TRBJ2-1 - TRBV3-1/TRBV3-2
TGTGCCAGCAGCCCCTACTTTTCGGCGGGAGTTCGTACCGGGGAGCTGTTTTTT CASSPYFSAGVRTGELFF TRBD2 TRBJ2-2 - TRBV7-9
TGTGCCAGCAGCCGCGGACAGGGGGCTTCCTACGAGCAGTACTTC CASSRGQGASYEQYF TRBD1 TRBJ2-7 - TRBV6-6
TGTGCCAGTAGTATTCAGGGGCGGGGGGAGCTGTTTTTT CASSIQGRGELFF - TRBJ2-2 - TRBV19
TGTGCCAGCAGCTTAGCCGAAGTATCGCGCGAAAAACTGTTTTTT CASSLAEVSREKLFF - TRBJ1-4 - TRBV7-9
TGTGCCAGCTCACCTGAGGCCGTAGGGTTGGGACTTAAAGGGGCTTTCTTT CASSPEAVGLGLKGAFF - TRBJ1-1 few TRBV18
TGCGCCAGCAGCTCGGACCCAGCGTCCGGACAGGGAGGTGGCTACACCTTC CASSSDPASGQGGGYTF TRBD1 TRBJ1-2 few TRBV5-1
TGTGCCAGCAGTTCCCGGGACCAGGGGGTGATCACTGAAGCTTTCTTT CASSSRDQGVITEAFF TRBD1 TRBJ1-1 - TRBV6-5
TGTGCCAGCTCACCGATCCCACAGACACGTAACTCTGGAAACACCATATATTTT CASSPIPQTRNSGNTIYF - TRBJ1-3 - TRBV18
TGTGCCAGCAGCTCTGACAGGGGACATCAGCCCCAGCATTTT CASSSDRGHQPQHF TRBD1 TRBJ1-5 - TRBV7-8
TGTGCCATCAGTGAGGCGCCGACCTACGAGCAGTACTTC CAISEAPTYEQYF - TRBJ2-7 few TRBV10-3
TGCGCCAGCAGCCGCACTGGAAAGAGGACAGGGGGCTCCTACGAGCAGTACTTC CASSRTGKRTGGSYEQYF TRBD1 TRBJ2-7 - TRBV4-1
TGTGCCACCAATCCGGGACAGGGTTTCGAGACCCAGTACTTC CATNPGQGFETQYF TRBD1 TRBJ2-5 - TRBV15
TGTGCCAGTAGTATGGGACAGGGAACTGGAAACACCATATATTTT CASSMGQGTGNTIYF TRBD1 TRBJ1-3 - TRBV19
TGTGCCACCAGTGATCCCCCCTCTCGGACAGGGACCTCCTACAATGAGCAGTTCTTC CATSDPPSRTGTSYNEQFF TRBD1 TRBJ2-1 - TRBV24-1
TGTGCCAGCAGCAGGGGCCCAGCGGGAGTAGATACGCAGTATTTT CASSRGPAGVDTQYF TRBD2 TRBJ2-3 - TRBV5-5
TGTGCCAGCAGCACCGGACTAGGAGGCACCGGGGAGCTGTTTTTT CASSTGLGGTGELFF TRBD2 TRBJ2-2 - TRBV7-9
TGTGCCAGCAGTGTGGCGGGAGGCGACACTGAAGCTTTCTTT CASSVAGGDTEAFF - TRBJ1-1 - TRBV2
TGTGCCAGCCACGGGACAGCGGCTTTTTATGGCTACACCTTC CASHGTAAFYGYTF TRBD1 TRBJ1-2 - TRBV7-9
TGCAGCGTCCCCAGGACAGGAAACTATGGCTACACCTTC CSVPRTGNYGYTF TRBD1 TRBJ1-2 - TRBV29-1